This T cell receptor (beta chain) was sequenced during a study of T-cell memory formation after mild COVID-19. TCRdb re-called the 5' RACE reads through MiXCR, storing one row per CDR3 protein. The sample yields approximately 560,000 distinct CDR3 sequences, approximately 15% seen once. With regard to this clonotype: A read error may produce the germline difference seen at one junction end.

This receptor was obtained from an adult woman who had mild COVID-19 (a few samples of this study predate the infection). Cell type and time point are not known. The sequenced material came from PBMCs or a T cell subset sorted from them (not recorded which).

The CDR3 nucleotides are TGCGCCAGCAGCTTGGTCAGGTCTGACGAGCAGTGCTTC. It specifies CASSLVRSDEQCF. The chain joins TRBV5-1 to TRBJ2-7; no clear D gene. CDR1 and CDR2 from the germline V gene are SGHRS and YFSETQ. The CDR3 consists of 13 residues. Supplemented by reference TRBV5-1 and TRBJ2-7, the full variable domain reads KAGVTQTPRYLIKTRGQQVTLSCSPISGHRSVSWYQQTPGQGLQFLFEYFSETQRNKGNFPGRFSGRQFSNSRSEMNVSTLELGDSALYLCASSLVRSDEQCFGPGTRLTVT.